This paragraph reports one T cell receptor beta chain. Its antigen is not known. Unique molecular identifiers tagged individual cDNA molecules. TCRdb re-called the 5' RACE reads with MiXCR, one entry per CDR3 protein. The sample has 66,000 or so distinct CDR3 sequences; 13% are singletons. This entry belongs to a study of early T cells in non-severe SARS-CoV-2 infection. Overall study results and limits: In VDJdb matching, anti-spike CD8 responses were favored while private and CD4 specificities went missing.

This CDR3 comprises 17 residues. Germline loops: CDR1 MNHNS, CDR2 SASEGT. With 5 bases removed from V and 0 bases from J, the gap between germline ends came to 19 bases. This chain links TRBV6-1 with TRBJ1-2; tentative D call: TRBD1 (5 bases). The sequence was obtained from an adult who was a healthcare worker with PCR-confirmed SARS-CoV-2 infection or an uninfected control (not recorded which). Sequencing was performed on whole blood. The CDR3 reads CASSRMGTGVSNYGYTF. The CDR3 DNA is TGTGCCAGCAGTCGAATGGGAACGGGGGTCTCTAACTATGGCTACACCTTC.